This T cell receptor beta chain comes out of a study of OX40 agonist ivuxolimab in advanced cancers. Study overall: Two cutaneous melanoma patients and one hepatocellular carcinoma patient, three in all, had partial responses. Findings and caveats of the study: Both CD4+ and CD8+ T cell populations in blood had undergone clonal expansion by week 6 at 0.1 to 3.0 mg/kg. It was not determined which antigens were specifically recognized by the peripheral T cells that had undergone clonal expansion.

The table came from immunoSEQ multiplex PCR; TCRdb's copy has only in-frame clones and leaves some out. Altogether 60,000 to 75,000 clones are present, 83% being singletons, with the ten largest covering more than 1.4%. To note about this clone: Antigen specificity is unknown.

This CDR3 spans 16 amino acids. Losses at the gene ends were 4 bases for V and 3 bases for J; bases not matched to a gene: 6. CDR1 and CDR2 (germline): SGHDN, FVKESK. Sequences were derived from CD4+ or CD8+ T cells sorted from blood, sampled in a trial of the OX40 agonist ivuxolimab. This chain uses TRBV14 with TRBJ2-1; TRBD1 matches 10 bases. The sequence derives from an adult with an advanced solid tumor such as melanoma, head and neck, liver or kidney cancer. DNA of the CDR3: TGTGCCAGCAGCCGCCACGGGACAGGGGTCTACAATGAGCAGTTCTTC. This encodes CASSRHGTGVYNEQFF.